This entry is about one T cell receptor (beta chain). Its antigen is still unknown. Profiling relied on immunoSEQ multiplex PCR, and the TCRdb table lists in-frame clones only, not all of them. The table lists 150,000 to 200,000 clones, about 90% of them singletons. This specimen comes from a study of T cell responses to AZD1222 COVID-19 vaccine. Whole-study results and caveats: Clonal diversity was possibly underestimated; the donors were predominantly white British and more often female.

The CDR3 spans 16 residues. V lost 4 bases to trimming and J lost 0 bases, with 15 bases between them. CDR1 is MDHEN, CDR2 SYDVKM, per germline. The sequencing used peripheral blood, collected on day 0 of AZD1222 vaccination. The chain combines TRBV28 with TRBJ1-2, with D tentatively TRBD1 (5 bases). This receptor was taken from an adult in good health. The CDR3 reads CASSSTRWGSNYGYTF. As DNA, the CDR3 is TGTGCCAGCAGTTCTACTCGTTGGGGCTCTAACTATGGCTACACCTTC.